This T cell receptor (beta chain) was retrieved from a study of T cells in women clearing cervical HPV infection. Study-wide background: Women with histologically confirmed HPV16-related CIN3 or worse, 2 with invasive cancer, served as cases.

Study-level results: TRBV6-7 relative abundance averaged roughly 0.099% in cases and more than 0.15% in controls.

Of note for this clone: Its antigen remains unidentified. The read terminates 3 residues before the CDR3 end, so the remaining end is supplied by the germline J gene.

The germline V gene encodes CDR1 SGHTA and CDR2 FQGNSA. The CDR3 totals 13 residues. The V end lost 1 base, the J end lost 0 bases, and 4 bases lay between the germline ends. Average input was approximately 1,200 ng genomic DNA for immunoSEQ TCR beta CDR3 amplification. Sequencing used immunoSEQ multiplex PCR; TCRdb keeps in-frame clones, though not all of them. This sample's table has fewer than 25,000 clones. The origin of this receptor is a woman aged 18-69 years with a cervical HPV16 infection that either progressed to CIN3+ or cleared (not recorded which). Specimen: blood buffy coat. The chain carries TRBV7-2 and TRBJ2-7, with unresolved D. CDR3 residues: CASSLGNSYEQYF. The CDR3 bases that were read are TGTGCCAGCAGCTTAGGTAACTCCTACGAG.